This T cell receptor beta chain was documented in a study of cytomegalovirus exposure and HLA in healthy donors. Study-level results: CMV serostatus was the sole immune exposure data available.

V was trimmed by 6 bases and J by 7 bases, leaving 13 bases between them. Germline lookup yields CDR1 GTSNPN and CDR2 SVGIG (reference sequence). This CDR3 is built from 13 residues. This clone was counted only a few times. Its cognate antigen is unknown. The PCR was carried out with 60 Vbeta primers and 13 Jbeta primers. Using immunoSEQ multiplex PCR, the repertoire was profiled, and TCRdb retains in-frame clones only, with some absent. The sample consists of about 190,000 clones, around 86% of them appearing once. Sequencing was done on a sample of PBMCs. The TCR sequence derives from a young man in good health and CMV-seronegative. V usage is TRBV30 and J usage is TRBJ1-6, with TRBD1 as a possible D gene (6 bases). The CDR3 DNA reads TGTGCCTGCCAAGGACAGCGGAATTCACCCCTCCACTTT. This gives the protein CACQGQRNSPLHF.